These 9 T cell receptor beta chains were all obtained from the same sample, sequenced in a study of T cells in Graves' hyperthyroidism and ophthalmopathy. Amplification yielded TCR beta CDR3 regions, with RNA transcripts as the source. During a first-round RT-PCR of the TCR CDR3, the HTBI primer set was used. TCRdb re-called the multiplex PCR reads through MiXCR, storing one row per CDR3 protein. The table records about 480,000 distinct CDR3 sequences, around 15% of them present only once. Material: blood. All receptors come from a woman aged 18-35 years with Graves' hyperthyroidism.

This clonotype was picked up many times. The rearrangement joins TRBV6-1 to TRBJ1-6; a possible D gene is TRBD1 (6 bases). V dropped 8 bases and J dropped 10 bases, with 18 bases sitting between them. CDR1 and CDR2 from the germline V gene are MNHNS and SASEGT. The CDR3 totals 14 residues. This chain's CDR3 is CASHPAGAPSPLHF. CDR3 DNA sequence: TGTGCCAGCCACCCCGCAGGGGCCCCGTCACCCCTCCACTTT.

V and J are TRBV7-9 and TRBJ2-5, with a tentative D call TRBD1 (5 bases). CDR3 length: 14 residues. V was clipped by 5 bases and J by 5 bases, with 15 bases between them. Germline V gene data show CDR1 as SEHNR and CDR2 as FQNEAQ (reference sequence). CDR3 bases: TGTGCCAGCAGCCCAGACAGCGTATTGGAGACCCAGTACTTC. It specifies CASSPDSVLETQYF.

Only a few counts were recorded for this clonotype. The rearrangement uses TRBV10-1 and TRBJ2-2; 9 nucleotides align to TRBD2. CDR1 and CDR2 from the germline V gene are WNHNN and SYGVQD (reference sequence). The CDR3 is 14 residues long. V was clipped by 7 bases and J by 8 bases; unmatched bases: 8. CDR3 nucleotides: TGCGCCAGCACTAGCGGGAATAAGAGAGGGGAGCTGTTTTTT. Protein: CASTSGNKRGELFF.

The table lists this clonotype with many counts. J is TRBJ2-3 and V is TRBV20-1; 14 bases line up with TRBD2. Unmatched junction bases numbered 6, after V lost 4 bases and J lost 6 bases. Germline-derived CDR1 and CDR2 are DFQATT and SNEGSKA (reference sequence). The CDR3 is 15 amino acids. CDR3 protein: CSATGLAGEADTQYF. In nucleotides, the CDR3 is TGCAGTGCTACGGGACTAGCGGGAGAGGCCGATACGCAGTATTTT.

This chain links TRBV19 with TRBJ1-5, with 9 bases that match TRBD1. From germline, CDR1 is LNHDA and CDR2 SQIVND (reference sequence). The V gene end was trimmed by 7 bases and the J gene end by 3 bases; junction bases not matched to a gene: 13. The CDR3 covers 17 residues. The CDR3 DNA is TGTGCCAGTACCATGAGTGGGGACAGGGTCGACAATCAGCCCCAGCATTTT. Its protein product is CASTMSGDRVDNQPQHF.

This clonotype was detected ten times or more. This chain links TRBV7-3 with TRBJ2-1; D is possibly TRBD1 (5 bases). The germline gives CDR1 SGHTA, CDR2 FQGTGA. Trimming pared 5 bases from V and 4 bases from J, leaving 15 bases between. The CDR3 extends over 15 amino acids. The CDR3 loop reads CASSPQGGQYNEQFF. The CDR3 DNA sequence: TGTGCCAGCAGCCCCCAGGGTGGGCAGTACAATGAGCAGTTCTTC.

This clonotype was detected many times. This chain uses TRBV13 with TRBJ2-1; D is ambiguous. Germline V gene sequence: CDR1 PRHDT, CDR2 FYEKMQ (reference sequence). This CDR3 has 11 residues. V was shortened by 5 bases and J by 10 bases, with 9 bases between the two germline ends. Here the CDR3 reads CASSTRTEQFF. DNA of the CDR3: TGTGCCAGCAGCACTCGCACCGAGCAGTTCTTC.

This clonotype was observed at least ten times. CDR3: CASSLAPRDWSSYEQYF. The CDR3 DNA sequence: TGCGCCAGCAGCTTGGCACCCCGGGACTGGAGCTCCTACGAGCAGTACTTC. The genes are TRBV5-1 and TRBJ2-7, with TRBD2 as a possible D gene (6 bases). The CDR3 covers 17 residues. V was trimmed by 0 bases and J by 0 bases, leaving 16 bases between them. Germline V gives CDR1 SGHRS, CDR2 YFSETQ.

On this clonotype: A read error may explain this, as a much larger clone is one base away. This chain links TRBV19 with TRBJ2-1; TRBD1 or TRBD2 may be the D gene (5 bases each). V was clipped by 5 bases and J by 2 bases, with 19 bases between them. This CDR3 has 17 amino acids. Per the germline V gene, CDR1 is LNHDA and CDR2 is SQIVND (reference sequence). The CDR3: CASSLTGAASPYNEQFF. For the CDR3, the DNA is TGTGCCAGTAGTCTCACCGGGGCGGCCAGCCCCTACAATGAGCAGTTCTTC.